This T cell receptor (beta chain) is drawn from a study of human T cells and chemical hapten exposure. TCRdb processed the RACE reads anew with MiXCR; each CDR3 protein has one entry. The sample lists about 260,000 distinct CDR3 sequences, approximately 8.6% occurring once. This CDR3 is 14 amino acids long. The ends lost 4 bases at V and 9 bases at J; junction bases unmatched: 9. Per the germline V gene, CDR1 is LNHNV and CDR2 is YYDKDF (reference sequence). As to time point: pre-sensitization, week 0. Treatment reported: therapeutic diphenylcyclopropenone sensitization with weekly scalp DPC. Sequencing was performed on whole blood, taken in connection with sensitization to the hapten diphenylcyclopropenone (DPC). The genes are TRBV15 and TRBJ2-4; 7 nucleotides match TRBD1. This receptor was identified in a middle-aged woman with alopecia areata. Some clones in this sample may be carry-over from other donors' samples. Written as DNA, the CDR3 is TGTGCCACCAGCACCAGGGGGTCTGGAACCATTCAGTACTTC. Translating it yields CATSTRGSGTIQYF.